This T cell receptor beta chain was retrieved from a study of breast tumors, draining lymph nodes, adjacent tissues. Study-level results: Tumor and nontumor repertoires were significantly more similar in luminal-like than in basal-like breast cancer. Findings are consistent with lymph node origin and intratumoral expansion of most tumor T cells. Tumors had less TCR diversity than lymph nodes, more than nontumor tissue.

Axillary draining lymph nodes of breast cancer patients supplied the node samples. This clonotype was seen at least ten times. Its antigen is as yet unknown. An end of the junction differs from the germline gene, which may be a read error. This CDR3 has 14 amino acids. Germline V gene sequence: CDR1 LGHNA, CDR2 YNFKEQ. TCRdb re-analysed the multiplex PCR reads in MiXCR, keeping a single row per CDR3 protein. The table lists about 230,000 distinct CDR3 sequences, roughly 32% of them singletons. The material sequenced was axillary lymph node tissue. The chain carries TRBV4-2 and TRBJ2-7; TRBD2 agrees at 7 bases. The source of this sequence is a female donor with breast cancer. Some clones in this sample may be carry-over from other donors' samples. The CDR3 loop reads CASSQGLPSYEQCF. In DNA form, the CDR3 reads TGTGCCAGCAGCCAGGGACTACCCTCCTACGAGCAGTGCTTC.